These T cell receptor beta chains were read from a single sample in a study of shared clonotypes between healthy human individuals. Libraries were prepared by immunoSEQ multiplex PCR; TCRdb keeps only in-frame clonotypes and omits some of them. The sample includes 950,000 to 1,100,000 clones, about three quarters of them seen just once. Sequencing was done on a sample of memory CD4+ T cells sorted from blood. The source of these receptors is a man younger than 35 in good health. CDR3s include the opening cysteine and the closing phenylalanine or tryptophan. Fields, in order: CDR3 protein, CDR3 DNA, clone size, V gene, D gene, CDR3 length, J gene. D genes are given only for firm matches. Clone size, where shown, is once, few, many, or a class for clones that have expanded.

CASSPRQGAAYEQYF | TGCGCCAGCAGCCCAAGACAGGGGGCCGCCTACGAGCAGTACTTC | . | TRBV5-1 | TRBD1 | 15 | TRBJ2-7
CASSLIVADYNEQFF | TGTGCCAGCAGCTTAATAGTAGCGGACTACAATGAGCAGTTCTTC | . | TRBV7-6 | . | 15 | TRBJ2-1
CASSLVQGPSTDTQYF | TGTGCCAGCAGCTTGGTTCAGGGACCCAGCACAGATACGCAGTATTTT | . | TRBV5-4 | . | 16 | TRBJ2-3
CASSSPPSGRNLDTQYF | TGTGCCAGCAGCTCACCCCCTAGCGGGAGAAATTTAGATACGCAGTATTTT | . | TRBV5-4 | TRBD2 | 17 | TRBJ2-3
CASSRDRGYGYTF | TGTGCCAGCAGCCGGGACCGGGGCTATGGCTACACCTTC | few | TRBV13 | . | 13 | TRBJ1-2
CASGGGSAKNIQYF | TGTGCCAGCGGGGGGGGGTCCGCCAAAAACATTCAGTACTTC | . | TRBV28 | TRBD2 | 14 | TRBJ2-4
CASSVSLAGRSETQYF | TGTGCCAGCAGCGTCAGTCTAGCGGGGAGGTCAGAGACCCAGTACTTC | . | TRBV9 | TRBD2 | 16 | TRBJ2-5
CASLRDRGLDTQYF | TGTGCCAGCCTCCGGGACAGGGGGTTAGATACGCAGTATTTT | few | TRBV2 | TRBD1 | 14 | TRBJ2-3
CASSVEQLGEQYF | TGTGCCAGCAGTGTAGAACAGCTGGGCGAGCAGTACTTC | . | TRBV2 | . | 13 | TRBJ2-7
CASSVGTGGVLYTEAFF | TGTGCCAGCAGCGTTGGGACAGGGGGCGTTTTGTACACTGAAGCTTTCTTT | . | TRBV9 | TRBD1 | 17 | TRBJ1-1
CASSLQSTDTQYF | TGTGCCAGCAGCTTACAGAGCACAGATACGCAGTATTTT | . | TRBV7-2 | . | 13 | TRBJ2-3